These T cell receptor beta chains were read from a single sample in a study of cytomegalovirus exposure and HLA in healthy donors. Generated by immunoSEQ multiplex PCR, the TCRdb table keeps only in-frame clones and is missing some. Among 200,000 to 250,000 clones listed, over 80% were seen once. Specimen: PBMCs. The receptors derive from a woman aged 18-30 years in good health and CMV-seronegative. The CDR3 runs from the conserved cysteine through the conserved F or W. The D gene is left open where the match is weak. Only some rows state a clone size, as once, few, many or a class for expanded clones.

clone size: once
V gene: TRBV27
J gene: TRBJ2-7
D gene: TRBD2
CDR3 DNA: TGTGCCAGCAGTACAACTAGCGGGATCCACTTC
CDR3 protein: CASSTTSGIHF

clone size: -
V gene: TRBV30
J gene: TRBJ2-7
D gene: TRBD2
CDR3 DNA: TGTGCCTGGAGTTTTCCGGGAGGAGCCTACGAGCAGTACTTC
CDR3 protein: CAWSFPGGAYEQYF

clone size: -
V gene: TRBV10-1
J gene: TRBJ1-2
D gene: -
CDR3 DNA: TGCGCCAGCAGTGAAGGGGTAAACTATGGCTACACCTTC
CDR3 protein: CASSEGVNYGYTF

clone size: once
V gene: TRBV7-9
J gene: TRBJ1-2
D gene: -
CDR3 DNA: TGTGCCAGCAGCTTAGTAGGGACACGGACTGGCTACACCTTC
CDR3 protein: CASSLVGTRTGYTF

clone size: once
V gene: TRBV2
J gene: TRBJ2-4
D gene: -
CDR3 DNA: TGTGCCAGCAGTGGGGTGTTGTGGCCAGGCGACATTCAGTACTTC
CDR3 protein: CASSGVLWPGDIQYF

clone size: -
V gene: TRBV15
J gene: TRBJ1-5
D gene: -
CDR3 DNA: TGTGCCACCAGCATCTTACGAGGTCCTCAGCCCCAGCATTTT
CDR3 protein: CATSILRGPQPQHF

clone size: -
V gene: TRBV9
J gene: TRBJ2-2
D gene: TRBD2
CDR3 DNA: TGTGCCAGCAGCGTAGGGTTTCCTAGCGGGAGGGAGAACACCGGGGAGCTGTTTTTT
CDR3 protein: CASSVGFPSGRENTGELFF

clone size: -
V gene: TRBV6-5
J gene: TRBJ1-2
D gene: -
CDR3 DNA: TGTGCCAGCGGATACCCCGGGGCTAACTATGGCTACACCTTC
CDR3 protein: CASGYPGANYGYTF

clone size: -
V gene: TRBV5-1
J gene: TRBJ2-1
D gene: TRBD2
CDR3 DNA: TGCGCCAGCAGCTTACAACTAGCGGGAGGAGGTGAGCAGTTCTTC
CDR3 protein: CASSLQLAGGGEQFF

clone size: -
V gene: TRBV28
J gene: TRBJ1-5
D gene: -
CDR3 DNA: TGTGCCAGCGGCGAAGGGGGACCTCAGCCCCAGCATTTT
CDR3 protein: CASGEGGPQPQHF

clone size: -
V gene: TRBV2
J gene: TRBJ2-7
D gene: -
CDR3 DNA: TGTGCCAGCAGTCGGGACTCCCGATCCCAGAACGAGCAGTACTTC
CDR3 protein: CASSRDSRSQNEQYF

clone size: -
V gene: TRBV7-9
J gene: TRBJ1-4
D gene: TRBD1
CDR3 DNA: TGTGCCAGCAGCTCTCCAGGGGGGGAAAAACTGTTTTTT
CDR3 protein: CASSSPGGEKLFF

clone size: -
V gene: TRBV4-2
J gene: TRBJ2-2
D gene: TRBD2
CDR3 DNA: TGTGCCAGCAGCCGACAGCGGGAGACGAGCGGGGAGCTGTTTTTT
CDR3 protein: CASSRQRETSGELFF

clone size: few
V gene: TRBV29-1
J gene: TRBJ2-2
D gene: -
CDR3 DNA: TGCAGCGTTGTACTGGGGCGAAACACCGGGGAGCTGTTTTTT
CDR3 protein: CSVVLGRNTGELFF

clone size: -
V gene: TRBV29-1
J gene: TRBJ2-3
D gene: -
CDR3 DNA: TGCAGCGTCGCTACCCTTGTGGCAGATACGCAGTATTTT
CDR3 protein: CSVATLVADTQYF

clone size: -
V gene: TRBV27
J gene: TRBJ2-7
D gene: TRBD2
CDR3 DNA: TGTGCCAGCAGTTCCCTTAGCGGGAGCCCCTACGAGCAGTACTTC
CDR3 protein: CASSSLSGSPYEQYF

clone size: -
V gene: TRBV6-6
J gene: TRBJ2-7
D gene: TRBD1
CDR3 DNA: TGTGCCAGCAGAAGACAGGGAATTTCCTACGAGCAGTACTTC
CDR3 protein: CASRRQGISYEQYF

clone size: -
V gene: TRBV5-6
J gene: TRBJ2-5
D gene: TRBD2
CDR3 DNA: TGTGCCAGCAGCTTGGTACTAGCGGAGGGGTGGGAGACCCAGTACTTC
CDR3 protein: CASSLVLAEGWETQYF

clone size: -
V gene: TRBV5-1
J gene: TRBJ2-3
D gene: -
CDR3 DNA: TGCGCCAGCAGCTTGGGCGGGGGCGGCACAGATACGCAGTATTTT
CDR3 protein: CASSLGGGGTDTQYF

clone size: -
V gene: TRBV28
J gene: TRBJ2-3
D gene: -
CDR3 DNA: TGTGCCAGCAGTTTTCGCGGGATATACTTCACAGATACGCAGTATTTT
CDR3 protein: CASSFRGIYFTDTQYF

clone size: few
V gene: TRBV5-1
J gene: TRBJ2-2
D gene: -
CDR3 DNA: TGCGCCAGCAGGGGCAGTGACACCGGGGAGCTGTTTTTT
CDR3 protein: CASRGSDTGELFF

clone size: -
V gene: TRBV28
J gene: TRBJ2-2
D gene: -
CDR3 DNA: TGTGCCAGCAGTTCGCGACAGGACACCGGGGAGCTGTTTTTT
CDR3 protein: CASSSRQDTGELFF

clone size: -
V gene: TRBV11-3
J gene: TRBJ2-6
D gene: -
CDR3 DNA: TGTGCCAGCAGCGTTGTATTGATCCGACAAAGTCGGGCCAACGTCCTGACTTTC
CDR3 protein: CASSVVLIRQSRANVLTF

clone size: -
V gene: TRBV10-3
J gene: TRBJ1-1
D gene: TRBD1
CDR3 DNA: TGTGCCATCAGTGATGGACAGGGGGAAACTGAAGCTTTCTTT
CDR3 protein: CAISDGQGETEAFF

clone size: -
V gene: TRBV5-1
J gene: TRBJ2-4
D gene: -
CDR3 DNA: TGCGCCAGCAGCTCAGGACAGGGAGGGCTAGGGGACATTCAGTACTTC
CDR3 protein: CASSSGQGGLGDIQYF

clone size: -
V gene: TRBV5-8
J gene: TRBJ1-1
D gene: -
CDR3 DNA: TGTGCCAGCAGCTTGGGATATCGGGTGGGCACTGAAGCTTTCTTT
CDR3 protein: CASSLGYRVGTEAFF

clone size: once
V gene: TRBV5-1
J gene: TRBJ2-2
D gene: TRBD2
CDR3 DNA: TGCGCCAGCAGCCAACTAGCGGCTAACACCGGGGAGCTGTTTTTT
CDR3 protein: CASSQLAANTGELFF

clone size: few
V gene: TRBV6-4
J gene: TRBJ2-1
D gene: TRBD2
CDR3 DNA: TGTGCCAGCAGTCCGCTGGGCGGGAGTAAAGATGAGCAGTTCTTC
CDR3 protein: CASSPLGGSKDEQFF

clone size: -
V gene: TRBV9
J gene: TRBJ2-2
D gene: TRBD1
CDR3 DNA: TGTGCCAGCAGCGAACAGGGGGCTTACACCGGGGAGCTGTTTTTT
CDR3 protein: CASSEQGAYTGELFF

clone size: -
V gene: TRBV2
J gene: TRBJ2-5
D gene: TRBD2
CDR3 DNA: TGTGCCAGCAGGTCGACTAGCGGGAGTGGAGAGACCCAGTACTTC
CDR3 protein: CASRSTSGSGETQYF

clone size: -
V gene: TRBV4-2
J gene: TRBJ2-7
D gene: -
CDR3 DNA: TGTGCCAGCAGCCCGACAGACTCCTACGAGCAGTACTTC
CDR3 protein: CASSPTDSYEQYF

clone size: -
V gene: TRBV4-1
J gene: TRBJ2-7
D gene: TRBD1
CDR3 DNA: TGCGCCAGCAGCCAGGTAGGGGGCGCAGCCTACGAGCAGTACTTC
CDR3 protein: CASSQVGGAAYEQYF

clone size: once
V gene: TRBV11-3
J gene: TRBJ1-1
D gene: TRBD1
CDR3 DNA: TGTGCCAGCAGCTTGGGGGACAGGGGAGACACTGAAGCTTTCTTT
CDR3 protein: CASSLGDRGDTEAFF

clone size: -
V gene: TRBV19
J gene: TRBJ1-2
D gene: -
CDR3 DNA: TGTGCCAGTAGTCCAGCCCGGGACATCTACCTTAACTATGGCTACACCTTC
CDR3 protein: CASSPARDIYLNYGYTF

clone size: -
V gene: TRBV15
J gene: TRBJ1-2
D gene: TRBD1
CDR3 DNA: TGTGCCACCAGCAGGGACAGGGGGGAGTCTGGCTACACCTTC
CDR3 protein: CATSRDRGESGYTF

clone size: -
V gene: TRBV5-1
J gene: TRBJ2-2
D gene: -
CDR3 DNA: TGCGCCAGCAGCTTCGGAGGGACGGGGGAGCTGTTTTTT
CDR3 protein: CASSFGGTGELFF

clone size: -
V gene: TRBV5-4
J gene: TRBJ1-2
D gene: TRBD1
CDR3 DNA: TGTGCCAGCATGCAGGGGGCCGAAAGGGATTATGGCTACACCTTC
CDR3 protein: CASMQGAERDYGYTF

clone size: -
V gene: TRBV5-1
J gene: TRBJ2-3
D gene: -
CDR3 DNA: TGCGCCAGCAGCTTGCAGGCAGGGCATACAGATACGCAGTATTTT
CDR3 protein: CASSLQAGHTDTQYF

clone size: -
V gene: TRBV28
J gene: TRBJ2-1
D gene: -
CDR3 DNA: TGTGCCAGCGGAAGGGGCTTCTCAACCTACAATGAGCAGTTCTTC
CDR3 protein: CASGRGFSTYNEQFF

clone size: -
V gene: TRBV6-5
J gene: TRBJ2-5
D gene: -
CDR3 DNA: TGTGCCAGCAGTTACTCTGGACAGACCCAAGAGACCCAGTACTTC
CDR3 protein: CASSYSGQTQETQYF

clone size: -
V gene: TRBV2
J gene: TRBJ1-1
D gene: -
CDR3 DNA: TGTGCCAGCAAGCCGGGCGCAGTAGGGAGGACTGAAGCTTTCTTT
CDR3 protein: CASKPGAVGRTEAFF

clone size: -
V gene: TRBV5-4
J gene: TRBJ2-5
D gene: -
CDR3 DNA: TGTGCCAGCAGCCCATTCGTTGCGGGATGGAAACAAGAGACCCAGTACTTC
CDR3 protein: CASSPFVAGWKQETQYF

clone size: -
V gene: TRBV6-5
J gene: TRBJ1-2
D gene: -
CDR3 DNA: TGTGCCAGCAGTTACTCTAGGGGCATTGGGTATGGCTACACCTTC
CDR3 protein: CASSYSRGIGYGYTF

clone size: -
V gene: TRBV6-1
J gene: TRBJ2-5
D gene: TRBD2
CDR3 DNA: TGTGCCAGCAGTGTGGTAGCGGGAGGGTTTGAGACCCAGTACTTC
CDR3 protein: CASSVVAGGFETQYF

clone size: -
V gene: TRBV7-9
J gene: TRBJ2-7
D gene: -
CDR3 DNA: TGTGCCAGCAGCTTAGGAGAGCGGTCCTACGAGCAGTACTTC
CDR3 protein: CASSLGERSYEQYF

clone size: -
V gene: TRBV28
J gene: TRBJ1-2
D gene: -
CDR3 DNA: TGTGCCAGCAGCAGCAGGGTTGGCTACTATGGCTACACCTTC
CDR3 protein: CASSSRVGYYGYTF

clone size: -
V gene: TRBV6-1
J gene: TRBJ2-2
D gene: TRBD1
CDR3 DNA: TGTGCCAGCAGTACAGGGGCGAACACCGGGGAGCTGTTTTTT
CDR3 protein: CASSTGANTGELFF

clone size: -
V gene: TRBV5-1
J gene: TRBJ2-7
D gene: TRBD1
CDR3 DNA: TGCGCCAGCGGACAGGGCGAGTCCTACGAGCAGTACTTC
CDR3 protein: CASGQGESYEQYF

clone size: few
V gene: TRBV30
J gene: TRBJ1-1
D gene: -
CDR3 DNA: TGTGCCTGGAGTCGGTCAGGCACTGAAGCTTTCTTT
CDR3 protein: CAWSRSGTEAFF

clone size: -
V gene: TRBV18
J gene: TRBJ1-3
D gene: -
CDR3 DNA: TGTGCCAGCTCACCACCGTTTAAAGCCGTGAGCTCTGGAAACACCATATATTTT
CDR3 protein: CASSPPFKAVSSGNTIYF

clone size: -
V gene: TRBV7-9
J gene: TRBJ1-1
D gene: -
CDR3 DNA: TGTGCCAGCAGCACCGATGGGGGGGCAGTCACTGAAGCTTTCTTT
CDR3 protein: CASSTDGGAVTEAFF

clone size: -
V gene: TRBV5-6
J gene: TRBJ2-7
D gene: TRBD1
CDR3 DNA: TGTGCCAGCATCCCGGGACAGGGTTTCGGGGAGCAGTACTTC
CDR3 protein: CASIPGQGFGEQYF

clone size: few
V gene: TRBV7-9
J gene: TRBJ1-2
D gene: -
CDR3 DNA: TGTGCCAGCAGCTTAGGCTATACTGGCTACACCTTC
CDR3 protein: CASSLGYTGYTF

clone size: -
V gene: TRBV7-9
J gene: TRBJ1-5
D gene: TRBD1
CDR3 DNA: TGTGCCAGCAGCCTCGACAGGGCTGGTAGCAATCAGCCCCAGCATTTT
CDR3 protein: CASSLDRAGSNQPQHF

clone size: -
V gene: TRBV30
J gene: TRBJ2-1
D gene: TRBD2
CDR3 DNA: TGTGCCTGGAGTGCCGGACCCGAAACTAGCGGACTACCCTACAATGAGCAGTTCTTC
CDR3 protein: CAWSAGPETSGLPYNEQFF

clone size: -
V gene: TRBV11-2
J gene: TRBJ1-1
D gene: -
CDR3 DNA: TGTGCCAGCAGCTTGGGTCTCAGGTCGGACACTGAAGCTTTCTTT
CDR3 protein: CASSLGLRSDTEAFF

clone size: -
V gene: TRBV7-8
J gene: TRBJ2-1
D gene: -
CDR3 DNA: TGTGCCAGCAGCCTTGGACTGGATTACAATGAGCAGTTCTTC
CDR3 protein: CASSLGLDYNEQFF